These 30 T cell receptor beta chains share one sample of origin, sequenced in a study of identical twins. A single record per CDR3 protein comes from TCRdb applying MiXCR to the 5' RACE reads. The sample lists 1.5 million to 2 million distinct CDR3 sequences, more than 30% occurring once. Sequenced: cord blood. These receptors were obtained from a newborn girl in good health.

V and J are TRBV12-3 or TRBV12-4 and TRBJ2-7; D not resolved. Trimming pared 0 bases from V and 2 bases from J, leaving 8 bases between. This CDR3 region has 14 residues. CDR3 sequence: CASSLAHYPYEQYF. The CDR3, as DNA: TGTGCCAGCAGTTTAGCACACTACCCCTACGAGCAGTACTTC.

The table lists this clonotype with a few counts. This sequence joins TRBV21-1 and TRBJ2-5; the table names TRBD2, a call not compared with the DNA. TRBV21-1 corresponds to a pseudogene. This CDR3 comprises 16 residues. The CDR3 nucleotides read TGTGCCAGCAGCAAAGTAGAGATAAGCGGGGTAGAGACCCAGTACTTC. Translating it yields CASSKVEISGVETQYF.

Only a few counts were recorded for this clonotype. The CDR3: CASTYGGREMDSPLHF. The CDR3 DNA follows: TGTGCCAGCACCTATGGGGGTAGGGAGATGGATTCACCCCTCCACTTT. This chain connects TRBV12-3 or TRBV12-4 to TRBJ1-6; the D gene is possibly TRBD1 (5 bases). This CDR3 comprises 16 residues. V was trimmed by 7 bases and J by 8 bases, leaving 21 bases between them.

Remarks on this clonotype: A read error may explain this, as a much larger clone is one base away. V and J are TRBV25-1 and TRBJ2-7; perhaps TRBD1 as D (5 bases). Deletions cut 3 bases from V and 9 bases from J, with 18 bases between. This CDR3 contains 14 residues. Germline assignment: CDR1 MGHDK and CDR2 SYGVNS. The CDR3 DNA reads TGTGCCAGCAGTGACAAGTTGCAGGGTGACGGGCAGTACTTC. Protein sequence: CASSDKLQGDGQYF.

This clonotype has only a few counts. The chain employs TRBV6-6 and TRBJ2-7; TRBD2 agrees at 12 bases. CDR1 is MNHNY, CDR2 SVGAGI, per germline (reference sequence). Germline trimming cut 2 bases from V and 6 bases from J; bases unmatched to any gene: 2. CDR3 length: 14 residues. In nucleotides, the CDR3 is TGTGCCAGCAGTTACGGACTAGCGGGACTCGAGCAGTACTTC. It is translated as CASSYGLAGLEQYF.

This clonotype was recorded a few times. The CDR3 DNA follows: TGTGCCAGCAGCCCACCAGGTTACCGCGGCTACACCTTC. Translating gives CASSPPGYRGYTF. This chain connects TRBV3-1 to TRBJ1-2; D unclear. Germline loops: CDR1 LGHDT, CDR2 YNNKEL (reference sequence). The CDR3 loop spans 13 amino acids. V was cut by 4 bases and J by 8 bases, with 14 bases left in between. Supplemented by reference TRBV3-1 and TRBJ1-2, the full variable domain reads DTAVSQTPKYLVTQMGNDKSIKCEQNLGHDTMYWYKQDSKKFLKIMFSYNNKELIINETVPNRFSPKSPDKAHLNLHINSLELGDSAVYFCASSPPGYRGYTFGSGTRLTVV.

This rearrangement joins TRBV20-1 to TRBJ1-1; no reliable D call. Germline CDR1 is DFQATT and CDR2 is SNEGSKA (reference sequence). Trimming removed 3 bases from V and 1 base from J, with 15 bases in between. The length of the CDR3 is 15 residues. The CDR3 spells CSARDFPRQNTEAFF. Here the CDR3 DNA reads TGCAGTGCTAGGGACTTCCCGAGACAGAACACTGAAGCTTTCTTT.

The CDR3 bases are TGCAGTGCTAGTCGGGGGCCCGACAATGAGCAGTTCTTC. This gives the protein CSASRGPDNEQFF. This chain connects TRBV20-1 to TRBJ2-1; TRBD1 or TRBD2 may be the D gene (6 bases each). Between the trimmed V and J ends, which lost 3 bases and 5 bases, there was a span of 11 bases. From germline, CDR1 is DFQATT and CDR2 SNEGSKA (reference sequence). The CDR3 is made up of 13 amino acids.

As regards this clonotype: The DNA is left out, because the CDR3 cannot be placed on it with certainty; the CDR3 is given as TCRdb lists it. The J gene is TRBJ2-2, the V gene TRBV7-2; the table gives TRBD1 as D, unverified against the DNA. With termini counted, the CDR3 has 14 amino acids. Germline V CDR1 and CDR2: SGHTA, FQGNSA. The CDR3 here is CASSLFLSTGELFF.

This chain connects TRBV20-1 to TRBJ1-4; D gene uncertain. V gave up 5 bases and J gave up 0 bases, with 10 bases separating them. This CDR3 has 14 amino acids. The V gene's germline CDR1 is DFQATT and CDR2 SNEGSKA (reference sequence). In nucleotides, the CDR3 is TGCAGTGCTCCCCGCTTCGCAACTAATGAAAAACTGTTTTTT. Protein sequence: CSAPRFATNEKLFF.

The chain recombines TRBV20-1 with TRBJ1-1, with D maybe TRBD1 (6 bases). CDR3 length equals 12 residues. Germline CDR1 DFQATT, CDR2 SNEGSKA (reference sequence). V shed 5 bases and J shed 7 bases, with 14 bases lying between them. The CDR3 DNA follows: TGCAGTGCTCCGGACAGTATGGTTGAAGCTTTCTTT. Translated: CSAPDSMVEAFF.

This clonotype is a singleton in its sample. The chain uses TRBV21-1 and TRBJ2-5; TRBD2, the D gene given by the table, was not confirmed from the DNA. TRBV21-1 is shown as a pseudogene. The CDR3 consists of 16 residues. CDR3: CASPERPEEYQETQYF. CDR3 nucleotides: TGTGCCTCCCCCGAGAGGCCGGAGGAGTACCAAGAGACCCAGTACTTC.

At least ten counts were recorded for this clonotype. V gene TRBV10-3 combines with J gene TRBJ2-7; D possibly corresponds to TRBD1 (6 bases). The CDR3 has 12 residues. Germline assignment: CDR1 ENHRY and CDR2 SYGVKD. Trimming pared 6 bases from V and 2 bases from J, leaving 8 bases between. The CDR3 DNA reads as TGTGCCATCAGGACAGGAGCCTACGAGCAGTACTTC. Its protein is CAIRTGAYEQYF.

This clonotype was detected many times. The chain has TRBV5-1 and TRBJ2-3; D gene uncertain. V lost 1 base, J lost 0 bases, and 12 bases lay in between. CDR3 length: 16 amino acids. Looked up from germline, CDR1 is SGHRS and CDR2 is YFSETQ. In DNA form, the CDR3 reads TGCGCCAGCAGCTTGCAGGCAGTGGCTAGCACAGATACGCAGTATTTT. It is translated as CASSLQAVASTDTQYF.

The rearrangement joins TRBV14 to TRBJ2-1, with 7 nucleotides matching TRBD1. The trim removed 4 bases at V and 4 bases at J, leaving 7 bases unmatched. This CDR3 region has 15 residues. Germline CDR1 and CDR2: SGHDN and FVKESK. The CDR3 sequence is CASSLGQAIYNEQFF. In DNA form, the CDR3 reads TGTGCCAGCAGCCTTGGACAGGCGATATACAATGAGCAGTTCTTC. Based on the CDR3 plus reference TRBV14 and TRBJ2-1, the full variable domain is EAGVTQFPSHSVIEKGQTVTLRCDPISGHDNLYWYRRVMGKEIKFLLHFVKESKQDESGMPNNRFLAERTGGTYSTLKVQPAELEDSGVYFCASSLGQAIYNEQFFGPGTRLTVL.

For the CDR3, the DNA is TGTGCCAGCAGCCCGAACGACAGGGGCGGGGGGCCCCAGCATTTT. It codes for CASSPNDRGGGPQHF. This chain links TRBV4-2 with TRBJ1-5, with 8 bases that match TRBD1. CDR1 LGHNA and CDR2 YNFKEQ come from the germline V gene. The V and J ends lost 4 bases and 9 bases, in that order; junction bases with no gene match: 11. The CDR3 has 15 amino acids.

This clonotype has just a few counts. The gene calls are TRBV6-2 or TRBV6-3 and TRBJ1-1, with a possible D match to TRBD1 (5 bases). The germline gives CDR1 MNHEY, CDR2 SVGEGT. V was clipped by 8 bases and J by 0 bases, with 16 bases between them. The CDR3 is made up of 15 amino acids. This chain's CDR3 is CASRLGPRMNTEAFF. As DNA, the CDR3 is TGTGCCAGCCGGTTGGGACCGCGAATGAACACTGAAGCTTTCTTT.

A remark on this clonotype: Germline is not matched at one junction end, which may reflect a read error. This chain's CDR3 is CASTEQGYGYTF. Written as DNA, the CDR3 is TGTGCCAGCACTGAACAGGGTTATGGCTACACCTTC. The chain carries TRBV2 and TRBJ1-2; TRBD1 might be the D (6 bases). The germline V gene encodes CDR1 SNHLY and CDR2 FYNNEI. The CDR3 consists of 12 residues.

The chain is built from TRBV20-1 and TRBJ2-7, with D possibly being TRBD1 or TRBD2 (7 bases each). Germline V gene lookup returns CDR1 DFQATT and CDR2 SNEGSKA (reference sequence). The CDR3 spans 16 residues. V was shortened by 7 bases and J by 1 base, with 23 bases between the two germline ends. CDR3 sequence: CSVPYRPGGASYEQYF. As DNA, the CDR3 is TGCAGTGTTCCATACCGCCCAGGGGGGGCTTCCTACGAGCAGTACTTC.

This clonotype has ten or more counts. The chain recombines TRBV29-1 with TRBJ1-4; D not resolved. CDR3 size: 13 residues. The ends were cut back, 7 bases at V and 1 base at J, with 10 bases in the middle. Germline V gene lookup returns CDR1 SQVTM and CDR2 ANQGSEA. CDR3 DNA: TGCAGCGCAAAGGACGAAACTAATGAAAAACTGTTTTTT. This gives the protein CSAKDETNEKLFF.

The rearrangement joins TRBV5-1 to TRBJ2-2, with 9 bases matching TRBD2. CDR1 and CDR2 (germline): SGHRS, YFSETQ. V was pared by 0 bases and J by 4 bases, with 10 bases of the junction left unmatched. The CDR3 is 18 residues long. CDR3 loop: CASSLVLSGSLGTGELFF. The CDR3 region has the DNA TGCGCCAGCAGCTTGGTCCTTAGCGGGAGTCTGGGCACCGGGGAGCTGTTTTTT.

This clonotype was seen more than once but under ten times. The J gene is TRBJ1-6, the V gene TRBV18; tentatively, D is TRBD1 (5 bases). Per germline, CDR1 KGHSH and CDR2 LQKENI. The CDR3 sequence is 13 residues long. V lost 8 bases and J lost 9, with 14 bases in between. The DNA for the CDR3 is TGTGCCAGCGCATACGGAGGGGTTTCACCCCTCCACTTT. Residues: CASAYGGVSPLHF. Supplemented by reference TRBV18 and TRBJ1-6, the full variable domain reads NAGVMQNPRHLVRRRGQEARLRCSPMKGHSHVYWYRQLPEEGLKFMVYLQKENIIDESGMPKERFSAEFPKEGPSILRIQQVVRGDSAAYFCASAYGGVSPLHFGNGTRLTVT.

The chain joins TRBV7-9 to TRBJ2-7, with TRBD1 identical over 8 bases. The germline CDR1 and CDR2 sequences are SEHNR and FQNEAQ (reference sequence). The CDR3 has 16 residues. After removal of 5 bases from V and 0 bases from J, the junction contained 9 bases not matched to a gene. As DNA, the CDR3 is TGTGCCAGCAGCCCTGACAGGGGTGCCCTCTCCTACGAGCAGTACTTC. Translation: CASSPDRGALSYEQYF.

The rearrangement uses TRBV18 and TRBJ1-2; TRBD1 matches at 7 bases. The CDR3 is 14 residues long. Germline lookup yields CDR1 KGHSH and CDR2 LQKENI. Trimming removed 5 bases from V and 3 bases from J; junction bases left unmatched: 6. The CDR3 loop is CASSVDRVDYGYTF. Written as DNA, the CDR3 is TGTGCCAGCTCAGTCGACAGGGTGGACTATGGCTACACCTTC.

The rearrangement uses TRBV7-9 and TRBJ2-5, with D perhaps TRBD1 or TRBD2 (5 bases each). Near its end, the DNA agrees better with TRBJ2-7, so the J call may be wrong. Germline values: CDR1 SEHNR, CDR2 FQNEAQ (reference sequence). The CDR3 is made up of 14 amino acids. The CDR3 nucleotides read TGTGCCAGCAGCTTAGTGGGGGATACCAACGAGCAGTACTTC. Protein: CASSLVGDTNEQYF.

The chain couples TRBV12-3 or TRBV12-4 to TRBJ1-3; no clear D gene. Trimming removed 2 bases at V and 0 bases at J, with 11 bases between. The CDR3 sequence is 16 residues long. The CDR3 protein is CASSLLGPVSGNTIYF. The CDR3 DNA reads as TGTGCCAGCAGTTTACTGGGCCCCGTCTCTGGAAACACCATATATTTT.

This clonotype was detected a few times. The chain has TRBV27 and TRBJ1-6, with a possible D match to TRBD1 (5 bases). The ends were cut back, 5 bases at V and 6 bases at J, with 11 bases in the middle. CDR3 length: 14 amino acids. CDR1 MNHEY and CDR2 SMNVEV come from the germline V gene (reference sequence). The chain's CDR3 is CASSPTAFNSPLHF. The CDR3 DNA reads TGTGCCAGCAGTCCGACAGCATTTAATTCACCCCTCCACTTT.

This clonotype has a handful of counts. This chain uses TRBV2 with TRBJ1-1; 7 positions agree with TRBD1. This CDR3 has 15 amino acids. Trimming removed 4 bases from V and 1 base from J; junction bases left unmatched: 6. Germline-derived CDR1 and CDR2 are SNHLY and FYNNEI. CDR3 protein: CASSARQGPNTEAFF. For the CDR3, the DNA is TGTGCCAGCAGTGCACGACAGGGTCCGAACACTGAAGCTTTCTTT. The whole variable domain, filled in from reference TRBV2 and TRBJ1-1, reads EPEVTQTPSHQVTQMGQEVILRCVPISNHLYFYWYRQILGQKVEFLVSFYNNEISEKSEIFDDQFSVERPDGSNFTLKIRSTKLEDSAMYFCASSARQGPNTEAFFGQGTRLTVV.

This clonotype was picked up a small number of times. This chain links TRBV20-1 with TRBJ2-1; no reliable D call. This CDR3 has 14 amino acids. Trimming cost V 0 bases and J 0 bases, with 6 bases left between them. Germline V gives CDR1 DFQATT, CDR2 SNEGSKA (reference sequence). CDR3 in DNA: TGCAGTGCTAGAGATCACAGCTCCTACAATGAGCAGTTCTTC. Translated, it gives CSARDHSSYNEQFF.

Only a few counts were recorded for this clonotype. The V gene is TRBV2, the J gene TRBJ2-3; 11 bases map to TRBD2. V shed 1 base and J 4 bases; nucleotides not matched to a gene: 4. This CDR3 contains 16 residues. The germline V gene has CDR1 SNHLY and CDR2 FYNNEI. CDR3 in DNA: TGTGCCAGCAGTGAAGGGGTAGCGGGAGGGCCAGATACGCAGTATTTT. Translated: CASSEGVAGGPDTQYF.